Presented here are 10 T cell receptor beta chains from one specimen sequenced in a study of blood T cell repertoires in COVID-19. Clones were read by immunoSEQ multiplex PCR, and TCRdb kept only the in-frame ones, dropping some. The sample consists of roughly 180,000 clones, approximately 80% of them appearing once. The sample consisted of PBMCs or T cells enriched from blood (not recorded which). The receptors derive from a woman aged 55-69 years who had recovered from COVID-19.

CDR3 DNA: TGTGCCTGGACGAGGGGGGAGACCCAGTACTTC. This encodes CAWTRGETQYF. The chain is built from TRBV30 and TRBJ2-5; the D gene is possibly TRBD1 (6 bases). The CDR3 extends over 11 amino acids. V was pared by 4 bases and J by 5 bases, with 8 bases between. In germline, CDR1 is GTSNPN, CDR2 SVGIG (reference sequence).

The chain combines TRBV7-3 with TRBJ1-1; 7 bases align to TRBD1. Germline V CDR1 and CDR2: SGHTA, FQGTGA. The V gene end was trimmed by 5 bases and the J gene end by 2 bases; junction bases not matched to a gene: 5. The CDR3 loop spans 14 amino acids. This CDR3 reads CASSPRTGNTEAFF. For the CDR3, the DNA is TGTGCCAGCAGCCCAAGGACAGGCAACACTGAAGCTTTCTTT.

The rearrangement uses TRBV2 and TRBJ2-7; 7 bases fit TRBD2. Trimming cost V 6 bases and J 4 bases; bases outside gene matches: 3. Germline V gene sequence: CDR1 SNHLY, CDR2 FYNNEI. CDR3 size: 12 residues. CDR3 DNA: TGTGCCAGCAGGACCGGGGGGTACGAGCAGTACTTC. Its protein product is CASRTGGYEQYF.

The chain recombines TRBV14 with TRBJ1-2, with D uncertain. The CDR3 is made up of 14 amino acids. Deletions cut 2 bases from V and 6 bases from J, with 13 bases between. Germline-derived CDR1 and CDR2 are SGHDN and FVKESK. The CDR3 reads CASSQSVVGDGYTF. CDR3 coding DNA: TGTGCCAGCAGCCAAAGCGTAGTCGGGGATGGCTACACCTTC.

The chain employs TRBV15 and TRBJ1-6; 8 positions agree with TRBD1. Germline-derived CDR1 and CDR2 are LNHNV and YYDKDF (reference sequence). V dropped 5 bases and J dropped 6; count of bases not matched to a gene: 6. The CDR3 spans 15 residues. The CDR3 loop is CATSAMQGANSPLHF. The CDR3, as DNA: TGTGCCACCAGCGCGATGCAGGGGGCTAATTCACCCCTCCACTTT.

Concerning this clone itself: Germline and junction disagree at one end, which may indicate a read error. The J gene is TRBJ2-1, the V gene TRBV5-1; 7 bases are shared with TRBD2. Germline assignment: CDR1 SGHRS and CDR2 YFSETQ. The CDR3 totals 14 residues. Here the CDR3 DNA reads TGCGCCAGCAGCATCGGCGGGAGTCAGGCGGGAGAGCTCTTC. It codes for CASSIGGSQAGELF.

The chain carries TRBV6-5 and TRBJ1-1; tentative D call: TRBD1 (6 bases). Germline V gene lookup returns CDR1 MNHEY and CDR2 SVGAGI. The CDR3 sequence is 14 residues long. Trimming stripped 9 bases from V and 1 base from J, with 15 bases between. This CDR3 is CASERDIQNTEAFF. The DNA of the CDR3 is TGTGCCAGTGAACGGGACATACAGAACACTGAAGCTTTCTTT.

The V and J genes are TRBV5-4 and TRBJ2-5; TRBD2 agrees at 12 bases. Germline V gives CDR1 SGHNT, CDR2 YYREEE (reference sequence). This CDR3 spans 17 amino acids. V lost 3 bases to trimming and J lost 5 bases; unmatched junction nucleotides: 11. This CDR3 reads CASSSSPRTSGDETQYF. The CDR3 nucleotides are TGTGCCAGCAGCTCATCACCCCGGACTAGCGGGGATGAGACCCAGTACTTC.

This sequence joins TRBV7-9 and TRBJ2-3, with 7 bases identical to TRBD1. After removal of 2 bases from V and 0 bases from J, the junction contained 2 bases not matched to a gene. The CDR3 length is 15 residues. CDR1 and CDR2 (germline): SEHNR, FQNEAQ (reference sequence). Here the CDR3 DNA reads TGTGCCAGCAGCTTACAGACAGGGAGCACAGATACGCAGTATTTT. This gives the protein CASSLQTGSTDTQYF. Full variable domain (outside the CDR3, taken from reference TRBV7-9 and TRBJ2-3): DTGVSQNPRHKITKRGQNVTFRCDPISEHNRLYWYRQTLGQGPEFLTYFQNEAQLEKSRLLSDRFSAERPKGSFSTLEIQRTEQGDSAMYLCASSLQTGSTDTQYFGPGTRLTVL.

This clone appeared once. J is TRBJ2-7 and V is TRBV2; D may be TRBD1 (5 bases). The germline gives CDR1 SNHLY, CDR2 FYNNEI. The CDR3 length is 13 residues. V dropped 5 bases and J dropped 3 bases, with 11 bases sitting between them. The CDR3 sequence is CASSTGGDYEQYF. CDR3 DNA sequence: TGTGCCAGCAGTACAGGCGGAGACTACGAGCAGTACTTC.